This paragraph reports one T cell receptor (beta chain). The trim removed 3 bases at V and 1 base at J, leaving 6 bases unmatched. This CDR3 is built from 16 residues. Germline CDR1 is KGHSH and CDR2 is LQKENI. Only in-frame clones appear in the TCRdb table, and some are missing; sequencing was by immunoSEQ multiplex PCR. The sample has 100,000 or so clones, under 90% seen once. The entry originates in a study of OX40 agonist ivuxolimab in advanced cancers. Sequencing used CD4+ or CD8+ T cells sorted from blood, obtained in a trial of the OX40 agonist ivuxolimab. The chain uses TRBV18 and TRBJ1-3; TRBD1 matches at 7 bases. The sequence was obtained from an adult with an advanced solid tumor such as melanoma, head and neck, liver or kidney cancer. This chain's CDR3 is CASSPEPTGSGNTIYF. CDR3 coding DNA: TGTGCCAGCTCACCCGAGCCGACAGGGTCTGGAAACACCATATATTTT.